The 14 T cell receptor beta chains given below trace back to one sample, sequenced in a study of blood T cell repertoires in COVID-19 (TCRdb year 2020). Library preparation used the immunoSEQ multiplex PCR assay. Sourced from immuneACCESS, this table was stored by TCRdb with only in-frame sequences that have V and J called. A share of the clones is absent; for the studies checked, an unresolved V gene accounts for under half, and the remainder has no known explanation. The sample table holds about 62,000 clones, of which 76% were seen once. The leading ten clones occupy around 6.4% of the sample. The specimen was peripheral blood. The source of these receptors is a woman aged 45 to 65 with active or convalescent COVID-19.

V gene TRBV30 combines with J gene TRBJ1-4; the match to TRBD1 covers 12 bases. Germline values: CDR1 GTSNPN, CDR2 SVGIG (reference sequence). V dropped 3 bases and J dropped 2; count of bases not matched to a gene: 4. The CDR3 spans 16 residues. DNA for the CDR3: TGTGCCTGGAGGGGACAGGGGGCAGGGACTAATGAAAAACTGTTTTTT. The encoded protein is CAWRGQGAGTNEKLFF.

This chain connects TRBV4-3 to TRBJ2-6; D is ambiguous. The germline V gene has CDR1 LGHNA and CDR2 YSLEER. Between the trimmed V and J ends, which lost 1 base and 0 bases, there was a span of 4 bases. This CDR3 comprises 15 residues. The CDR3 DNA reads TGCGCCAGCAGCCAAGTCGGCTCTGGGGCCAACGTCCTGACTTTC. Amino acids: CASSQVGSGANVLTF.

This clone was counted a single time. This sample also contains other DNA sequences that code for the same CDR3. V is TRBV5-1 and J is TRBJ1-3, with TRBD1 matching over 8 bases. The CDR3 extends over 14 amino acids. Germline V gene data show CDR1 as SGHRS and CDR2 as YFSETQ. Trimming cost V 2 bases and J 2 bases; bases outside gene matches: 0. The CDR3, as DNA: TGCGCCAGCAGCTTACAGGGGGCTGGAAACACCATATATTTT. This translates into CASSLQGAGNTIYF.

The V call is TRBV6-6, the J call TRBJ2-1; weak D call: TRBD2 (5 bases). The CDR3 length is 12 residues. Germline V gene sequence: CDR1 MNHNY, CDR2 SVGAGI (reference sequence). V lost 2 bases and J 7 bases, leaving 6 bases between the germline ends. Here the CDR3 reads CASSYQRNEQFF. For the CDR3, the DNA is TGTGCCAGCAGTTACCAGCGGAATGAGCAGTTCTTC.

This clone was counted ten times or more. At the DNA level, this CDR3 is encoded by other sequences in the same sample as well. The chain carries TRBV7-2 and TRBJ2-3; 9 nucleotides match TRBD1. Germline-derived CDR1 and CDR2 are SGHTA and FQGNSA. The CDR3 totals 15 residues. The trim removed 5 bases at V and 3 bases at J, leaving 6 bases unmatched. This CDR3 reads CASSLDRGKTDTQYF. The CDR3 DNA is TGTGCCAGCAGCCTAGACAGGGGGAAGACAGATACGCAGTATTTT.

This clone was counted between two and nine times. The chain employs TRBV7-9 and TRBJ2-1; 7 bases align to TRBD1. The V segment lost 1 base and the J segment 4 bases; nucleotides outside the gene matches: 4. The CDR3 loop spans 15 amino acids. The V gene's germline CDR1 is SEHNR and CDR2 FQNEAQ (reference sequence). The DNA of the CDR3 is TGTGCCAGCAGCTTAGATGAGGGGGCGTACAATGAGCAGTTCTTC. It encodes CASSLDEGAYNEQFF.

The V call is TRBV18, the J call TRBJ1-5; D call uncertain. Trimming removed 1 base at V and 5 bases at J, with 6 bases between. There are 13 residues in the CDR3. The germline V gene has CDR1 KGHSH and CDR2 LQKENI. CDR3 residues: CASSPQLDQPQHF. The CDR3 DNA sequence: TGTGCCAGCTCACCACAATTAGATCAGCCCCAGCATTTT.

CDR3 region: CASSIAGGTTEAFF. In DNA, the CDR3 is TGTGCCAGTAGTATAGCGGGGGGGACCACTGAAGCTTTCTTT. The chain is built from TRBV19 and TRBJ1-1; tentatively, D is TRBD1 (5 bases). CDR3 length: 14 amino acids. Germline V lookup: CDR1 LNHDA, CDR2 SQIVND (reference sequence). Between the trimmed V and J ends, which lost 1 base and 4 bases, there was a span of 10 bases.

The chain carries TRBV28 and TRBJ1-5; 7 bases map to TRBD1. The V gene's germline CDR1 is MDHEN and CDR2 SYDVKM. Losses at the gene ends were 4 bases for V and 0 bases for J; bases not matched to a gene: 12. The CDR3 contains 18 residues. The chain's CDR3 is CASSSWDSLKNSNQPQHF. DNA of the CDR3: TGTGCCAGCAGTTCCTGGGACAGCTTGAAGAATAGCAATCAGCCCCAGCATTTT.

This clone was seen a handful of times. The gene calls are TRBV4-1 and TRBJ1-6, with TRBD1 identical over 7 bases. CDR3 length: 15 residues. CDR1 is MGHRA, CDR2 YSYEKL, per germline. Unmatched junction bases numbered 6, after V lost 3 bases and J lost 7 bases. CDR3 nucleotides: TGCGCCAGCAGCCAGGGGACAGACAGAAATTCACCCCTCCACTTT. This sequence encodes CASSQGTDRNSPLHF.

The V and J genes are TRBV9 and TRBJ2-1; 9 nucleotides line up with TRBD2. Germline CDR1 reads SGDLS; CDR2 reads YYNGEE. V was pared by 3 bases and J by 5 bases, with 6 bases of the junction left unmatched. The CDR3 consists of 15 residues. The CDR3 nucleotides are TGTGCCAGCAGCGCCAGCGGGAGGTCCCACAATGAGCAGTTCTTC. Translating it yields CASSASGRSHNEQFF.

The V gene is TRBV6-1, the J gene TRBJ1-1; D not certain. The CDR3 has 13 amino acids. V was trimmed by 1 base and J by 11 bases, leaving 14 bases between them. CDR1 is MNHNS and CDR2 is SASEGT in the germline V gene. The CDR3 sequence: CASSEVNGRRAFF. Written as DNA, the CDR3 is TGTGCCAGCAGTGAAGTAAACGGCAGGAGGGCTTTCTTT.

This clone was detected a few times. V usage is TRBV27 and J usage is TRBJ2-5, with TRBD1 as a possible D gene (6 bases). V gave up 3 bases and J gave up 2 bases, with 10 bases separating them. CDR1 and CDR2 from the germline V gene are MNHEY and SMNVEV (reference sequence). The CDR3 consists of 14 residues. DNA of the CDR3: TGTGCCAGCAGTTTCTCGGACAGACAAGAGACCCAGTACTTC. This gives the protein CASSFSDRQETQYF.

The chain is built from TRBV2 and TRBJ1-1; TRBD1 might be the D (6 bases). With 5 bases removed from V and 0 bases from J, the gap between germline ends came to 10 bases. This CDR3 has 14 amino acids. From germline, CDR1 is SNHLY and CDR2 FYNNEI. The CDR3, as DNA: TGTGCCAGCAGTTGGGACACTCTGAACACTGAAGCTTTCTTT. Translating gives CASSWDTLNTEAFF.